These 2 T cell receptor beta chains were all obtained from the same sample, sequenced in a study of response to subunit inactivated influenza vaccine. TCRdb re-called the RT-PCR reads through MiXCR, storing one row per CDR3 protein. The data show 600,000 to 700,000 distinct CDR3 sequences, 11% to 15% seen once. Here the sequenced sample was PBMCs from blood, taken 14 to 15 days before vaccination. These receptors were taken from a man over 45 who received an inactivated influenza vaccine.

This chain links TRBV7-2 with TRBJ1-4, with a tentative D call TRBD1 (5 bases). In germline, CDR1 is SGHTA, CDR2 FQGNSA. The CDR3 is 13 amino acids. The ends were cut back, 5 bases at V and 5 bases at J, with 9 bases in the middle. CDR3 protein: CASSTNRNEKLFF. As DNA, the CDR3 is TGTGCCAGCAGCACCAACAGGAATGAAAAACTGTTTTTT.

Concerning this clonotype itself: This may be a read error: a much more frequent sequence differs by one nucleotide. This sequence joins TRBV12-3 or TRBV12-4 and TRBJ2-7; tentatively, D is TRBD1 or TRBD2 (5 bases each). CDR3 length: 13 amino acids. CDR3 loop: CASSPTTDYVQYF. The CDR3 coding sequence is TGTGCCAGCAGCCCGACGACAGACTACGTGCAGTACTTC.